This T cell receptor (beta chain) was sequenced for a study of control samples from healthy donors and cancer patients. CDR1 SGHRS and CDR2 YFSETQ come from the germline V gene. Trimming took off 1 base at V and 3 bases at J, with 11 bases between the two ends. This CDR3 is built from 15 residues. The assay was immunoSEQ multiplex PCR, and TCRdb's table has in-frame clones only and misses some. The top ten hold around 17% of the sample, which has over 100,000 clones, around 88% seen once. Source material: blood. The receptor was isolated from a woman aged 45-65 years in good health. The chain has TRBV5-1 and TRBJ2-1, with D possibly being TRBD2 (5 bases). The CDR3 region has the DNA TGCGCCAGCAGCTTGAGCAGGACTGACTACAATGAGCAGTTCTTC. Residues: CASSLSRTDYNEQFF.